This passage covers 24 T cell receptor beta chains from one sample sequenced in a study of lymphopenia after photon versus proton radiotherapy. Sequencing was performed with immunoSEQ multiplex PCR; in TCRdb, only in-frame clones are kept and a portion is missing. Of tens of thousands of clones listed, approximately 90% were seen once; the top ten hold about 3.1%. This material consisted of peripheral blood, taken from a patient treated with photon-based radiotherapy. These TCRs come from a woman aged 65 to 85 with pancreatic cancer.

The V call is TRBV30, the J call TRBJ2-2; D gene uncertain. Germline lookup yields CDR1 GTSNPN and CDR2 SVGIG (reference sequence). V lost 1 base and J 7 bases, leaving 10 bases between the germline ends. The CDR3 length is 13 residues. The CDR3 nucleotides read TGTGCCTGGAGTGGGCCGTTTGGCGGGGAGCTGTTTTTT. This translates into CAWSGPFGGELFF.

This sequence joins TRBV19 and TRBJ2-1; maybe TRBD2 (6 bases). The CDR3 length is 15 residues. V lost 5 bases, J lost 1 base, and 12 bases lay in between. Per germline, CDR1 LNHDA and CDR2 SQIVND (reference sequence). The CDR3 sequence: CASSLGGNSYNEQFF. The CDR3 DNA follows: TGTGCCAGTAGTCTCGGCGGGAATTCCTACAATGAGCAGTTCTTC. The full variable domain, with the rest looked up from reference TRBV19 and TRBJ2-1, is DGGITQSPKYLFRKEGQNVTLSCEQNLNHDAMYWYRQDPGQGLRLIYYSQIVNDFQKGDIAEGYSVSREKKESFPLTVTSAQKNPTAFYLCASSLGGNSYNEQFFGPGTRLTVL.

The genes are TRBV6-5 and TRBJ1-1; a possible D gene is TRBD1 (5 bases). V was pared by 0 bases and J by 0 bases, with 8 bases between. Germline V gene data show CDR1 as MNHEY and CDR2 as SVGAGI. This CDR3 spans 15 amino acids. The CDR3 sequence is CASSYSGTVNTEAFF. CDR3 DNA: TGTGCCAGCAGTTACTCCGGGACGGTGAACACTGAAGCTTTCTTT.

The chain employs TRBV7-6 and TRBJ2-7; 10 nucleotides line up with TRBD2. V lost 1 base, J lost 5 bases, and 8 bases stayed unmatched. Per the germline V gene, CDR1 is SGHVS and CDR2 is FNYEAQ. The CDR3 extends over 16 amino acids. CDR3 amino acids: CASSLDPSGSKNEQYF. CDR3 bases: TGTGCCAGCAGCTTAGACCCTAGCGGGAGTAAAAACGAGCAGTACTTC.

The sample holds one count of this clone. The chain combines TRBV28 with TRBJ2-7; D gene ambiguous. V was shortened by 6 bases and J by 0 bases, with 9 bases between the two germline ends. The CDR3 runs 13 residues. CDR1 and CDR2 (germline): MDHEN, SYDVKM. This CDR3 reads CASSPGSSYEQYF. The CDR3 coding sequence is TGTGCCAGCAGCCCCGGCAGCTCCTACGAGCAGTACTTC.

This chain connects TRBV27 to TRBJ2-7; no reliable D call. The CDR3 covers 14 residues. Germline values: CDR1 MNHEY, CDR2 SMNVEV (reference sequence). Trimming took 5 bases from V and 8 from J, leaving 19 bases between them. CDR3 sequence reads: CASSPHTEPGQQYF. The DNA of the CDR3 is TGTGCCAGCAGTCCCCATACAGAACCAGGTCAGCAGTACTTC.

This chain uses TRBV29-1 with TRBJ1-1; perhaps TRBD1 as D (5 bases). Germline lookup yields CDR1 SQVTM and CDR2 ANQGSEA. The CDR3 runs to 12 residues. Trimming pared 4 bases from V and 4 bases from J, leaving 10 bases between. CDR3 nucleotide sequence: TGCAGCGTTGGTGGGACCGGCACTGAAGCTTTCTTT. Amino acid sequence: CSVGGTGTEAFF.

This rearrangement joins TRBV11-2 to TRBJ2-6; 7 positions agree with TRBD1. Germline values: CDR1 SGHAT, CDR2 FQNNGV. The CDR3 has 17 amino acids. The V and J ends lost 5 bases and 1 base, in that order; junction bases with no gene match: 8. This CDR3 reads CASSPAHRGSGANVLTF. CDR3 nucleotides: TGTGCCAGCAGCCCCGCCCACAGGGGATCTGGGGCCAACGTCCTGACTTTC. The whole variable domain, filled in from reference TRBV11-2 and TRBJ2-6, reads EAGVAQSPRYKIIEKRQSVAFWCNPISGHATLYWYQQILGQGPKLLIQFQNNGVVDDSQLPKDRFSAERLKGVDSTLKIQPAKLEDSAVYLCASSPAHRGSGANVLTFGAGSRLTVL.

CDR3 protein: CASSYSNRANVLTF. The DNA of the CDR3 is TGTGCCAGCAGCTATTCCAATAGGGCCAACGTCCTGACTTTC. The chain links TRBV5-5 to TRBJ2-6; D ambiguous. Per germline, CDR1 SGHKS and CDR2 YYEKEE (reference sequence). The CDR3 consists of 14 residues. Trimming took 3 bases from V and 5 from J, leaving 9 bases between them. The full variable domain, in which reference TRBV5-5 and TRBJ2-6 provide the parts outside the CDR3, is DAGVTQSPTHLIKTRGQQVTLRCSPISGHKSVSWYQQVLGQGPQFIFQYYEKEERGRGNFPDRFSARQFPNYSSELNVNALLLGDSALYLCASSYSNRANVLTFGAGSRLTVL.

This chain connects TRBV18 to TRBJ2-5; no definite D call. The CDR3 is made up of 12 amino acids. Per the germline V gene, CDR1 is KGHSH and CDR2 is LQKENI. Trimming left V 3 bases short and J 2 bases short, with 4 bases between. The CDR3 spells CASSPVQETQYF. The DNA for the CDR3 is TGTGCCAGCTCACCGGTACAAGAGACCCAGTACTTC.

This rearrangement joins TRBV7-8 to TRBJ2-1, with D tentatively TRBD2 (6 bases). V lost 2 bases to trimming and J lost 3 bases, with 8 bases between them. The germline gives CDR1 SGHVS, CDR2 FQNEAQ. The CDR3 length is 14 residues. In DNA form, the CDR3 reads TGTGCCAGCAGCTTACAGGGACTCTACAATGAGCAGTTCTTC. Amino acids: CASSLQGLYNEQFF.

This chain links TRBV5-1 with TRBJ2-1, with 12 positions matching TRBD2. Trimming cost V 0 bases and J 6 bases; bases outside gene matches: 7. The CDR3 is made up of 17 amino acids. Per the germline V gene, CDR1 is SGHRS and CDR2 is YFSETQ. CDR3 nucleotide sequence: TGCGCCAGCAGCTTGGTCCCTAGCGGGAGGGCCGCCAATGAGCAGTTCTTC. Residues: CASSLVPSGRAANEQFF.

V is TRBV10-3 and J is TRBJ2-2; TRBD1 aligns across 9 bases. Losses at the gene ends were 9 bases for V and 7 bases for J; bases not matched to a gene: 9. CDR3 length equals 14 residues. Germline CDR1 is ENHRY and CDR2 is SYGVKD. In nucleotides, the CDR3 is TGTGCCATTCAGAGCACAGGGGGCTTCGGGGAGCTGTTTTTT. Its protein product is CAIQSTGGFGELFF.

This clone occurred once. The chain employs TRBV18 and TRBJ2-3; D is unclear. The CDR3 has 13 amino acids. Germline V CDR1 and CDR2: KGHSH, LQKENI. V lost 3 bases and J lost 0, with 4 bases in between. Here the CDR3 DNA reads TGTGCCAGCTCACCCGCTAGCACAGATACGCAGTATTTT. Amino acids: CASSPASTDTQYF.

The genes are TRBV9 and TRBJ2-3; D may match TRBD1 or TRBD2 (5 bases each). V shed 0 bases and J shed 4 bases, with 9 bases lying between them. The germline V gene encodes CDR1 SGDLS and CDR2 YYNGEE. The CDR3 length is 14 residues. Written as DNA, the CDR3 is TGTGCCAGCAGCGTAGCTGGGACCCCAGATACGCAGTATTTT. Residues: CASSVAGTPDTQYF. The variable domain in full, completed from reference TRBV9 and TRBJ2-3, reads DSGVTQTPKHLITATGQRVTLRCSPRSGDLSVYWYQQSLDQGLQFLIQYYNGEERAKGNILERFSAQQFPDLHSELNLSSLELGDSALYFCASSVAGTPDTQYFGPGTRLTVL.

V and J are TRBV5-1 and TRBJ2-7, with no clear D. The germline V gene has CDR1 SGHRS and CDR2 YFSETQ. This CDR3 contains 13 residues. V was trimmed by 3 bases and J by 4 bases, leaving 11 bases between them. For the CDR3, the DNA is TGCGCCAGCAGCTATCGAAGTACGTACGAGCAGTACTTC. Translation gives CASSYRSTYEQYF.

The chain couples TRBV11-2 to TRBJ2-5; the D is unclear. Germline-derived CDR1 and CDR2 are SGHAT and FQNNGV. Deletions cut 1 base from V and 0 bases from J, with 3 bases between. The CDR3 totals 13 residues. CDR3 coding DNA: TGTGCCAGCAGCTTAGCGAACCAAGAGACCCAGTACTTC. Translation gives CASSLANQETQYF.

V usage is TRBV5-1 and J usage is TRBJ1-4; 7 bases agree with TRBD1. The trim removed 6 bases at V and 4 bases at J, leaving 9 bases unmatched. CDR1 SGHRS and CDR2 YFSETQ come from the germline V gene. This CDR3 has 15 residues. The chain's CDR3 is CASTSLGQLNEKLFF. The CDR3 bases are TGCGCCAGCACCTCCCTGGGACAGCTTAATGAAAAACTGTTTTTT. Full variable domain (missing parts from reference TRBV5-1 and TRBJ1-4): KAGVTQTPRYLIKTRGQQVTLSCSPISGHRSVSWYQQTPGQGLQFLFEYFSETQRNKGNFPGRFSGRQFSNSRSEMNVSTLELGDSALYLCASTSLGQLNEKLFFGSGTQLSVL.

The chain is built from TRBV5-4 and TRBJ2-5, with 9 positions matching TRBD2. J gave up 1 base and V 2 bases, and 3 bases lay outside the gene matches. The CDR3 extends over 15 amino acids. Germline assignment: CDR1 SGHNT and CDR2 YYREEE (reference sequence). Written as DNA, the CDR3 is TGTGCCAGCAGCTTAGCGGGAGGCCTCCAAGAGACCCAGTACTTC. Translating gives CASSLAGGLQETQYF.

This clone was found a few times. This chain connects TRBV7-3 to TRBJ1-2; 7 nucleotides align to TRBD1. CDR1 is SGHTA and CDR2 is FQGTGA in the germline V gene. This CDR3 region has 15 residues. V lost 1 base to trimming and J lost 2 bases; unmatched junction nucleotides: 4. CDR3 residues: CASSLRPGGNYGYTF. As DNA, the CDR3 is TGTGCCAGCAGCTTAAGGCCAGGGGGAAACTATGGCTACACCTTC.

The rearrangement uses TRBV28 and TRBJ2-5; 7 nucleotides agree with TRBD2. Unmatched junction bases numbered 1, after V lost 2 bases and J lost 4 bases. Germline values: CDR1 MDHEN, CDR2 SYDVKM. CDR3 length equals 13 residues. Here the CDR3 DNA reads TGTGCCAGCAGTTTAGGGGGGGGAGAGACCCAGTACTTC. Translated: CASSLGGGETQYF.

The rearrangement joins TRBV5-1 to TRBJ2-5; no reliable D call. Deletions cut 0 bases from V and 5 bases from J, with 8 bases between. Germline V gene lookup returns CDR1 SGHRS and CDR2 YFSETQ. This CDR3 is 13 amino acids long. The CDR3 sequence is CASSLGLRETQYF. The CDR3 nucleotides read TGCGCCAGCAGCTTGGGGTTGAGGGAGACCCAGTACTTC.

This clone was counted once. V is TRBV18 and J is TRBJ1-6; D is perhaps TRBD1 (6 bases). Germline CDR1 KGHSH, CDR2 LQKENI. Trimming shortened V by 3 bases and J by 10 bases, and 13 bases separated the two germline ends. CDR3 length equals 14 residues. Here the CDR3 reads CASSPTGSSSPLHF. In DNA form, the CDR3 reads TGTGCCAGCTCACCCACAGGGTCTAGCTCACCCCTCCACTTT.

The chain combines TRBV27 with TRBJ2-6; D remains ambiguous. Germline V lookup: CDR1 MNHEY, CDR2 SMNVEV (reference sequence). Trimming shortened V by 5 bases and J by 0 bases, and 14 bases separated the two germline ends. The CDR3 is made up of 17 amino acids. CDR3 sequence (DNA): TGTGCCAGCAGTCCCACTCGCGACACCTCTGGGGCCAACGTCCTGACTTTC. This encodes CASSPTRDTSGANVLTF.